The present entry profiles one T cell receptor beta chain with its context. Its antigen is currently unknown. The CDR3 totals 14 residues. V shed 6 bases and J shed 1 base, with 9 bases lying between them. CDR1 is LNHDA and CDR2 is SQIVND in the germline V gene (reference sequence). The PCR used 60 Vbeta and 13 Jbeta primers. TCRdb's table, derived via immunoSEQ multiplex PCR, lists solely in-frame clones and lacks some. Seen in this sample are approximately 110,000 clones; the ten most common clones hold 0.59%. This sample was included in a study of cytomegalovirus exposure and HLA in healthy donors. Study outcomes and limitations: The investigators catalogued about 170 TCR beta chains as cytomegalovirus-associated.

The TCR sequence derives from a man aged 50 or older in good health and CMV-seronegative. V usage is TRBV19 and J usage is TRBJ2-2, with D possibly being TRBD1 (6 bases). Sequences were obtained from PBMCs. The CDR3: CASRWDKNTGELFF. The CDR3, as DNA: TGTGCCAGTAGATGGGACAAGAACACCGGGGAGCTGTTTTTT.